One T cell receptor (beta chain) is described in this entry. This entry comes from a study of shared T cell receptors in the human thymus. CDR1 and CDR2 from the germline V gene are SGHVS and FQNEAQ. The CDR3 totals 17 residues. V was pared by 8 bases and J by 4 bases, with 24 bases between. Data came from immunoSEQ multiplex PCR; TCRdb stores just in-frame clones and leaves some out. Of some 700,000 clones listed, approximately 85% are singletons. This same sample was also taken into another study, of human thymus T cells. From that second work: It was from resections taken during corrective heart surgery that the thymus tissue came. Thymic as well as blood repertoires seemed to favor certain V and J genes unevenly. Related reports documented highly overlapping thymic repertoires among unrelated individuals.

The source material was thymocytes. The J gene is TRBJ1-5, the V gene TRBV7-8, with D tentatively TRBD1 (5 bases). This TCR derives from a girl younger than two with a congenital heart defect. CDR3 loop: CASGPGRVYGCNQPQHF. CDR3 nucleotide sequence: TGTGCCAGCGGCCCGGGCAGGGTCTATGGTTGTAATCAGCCCCAGCATTTT.